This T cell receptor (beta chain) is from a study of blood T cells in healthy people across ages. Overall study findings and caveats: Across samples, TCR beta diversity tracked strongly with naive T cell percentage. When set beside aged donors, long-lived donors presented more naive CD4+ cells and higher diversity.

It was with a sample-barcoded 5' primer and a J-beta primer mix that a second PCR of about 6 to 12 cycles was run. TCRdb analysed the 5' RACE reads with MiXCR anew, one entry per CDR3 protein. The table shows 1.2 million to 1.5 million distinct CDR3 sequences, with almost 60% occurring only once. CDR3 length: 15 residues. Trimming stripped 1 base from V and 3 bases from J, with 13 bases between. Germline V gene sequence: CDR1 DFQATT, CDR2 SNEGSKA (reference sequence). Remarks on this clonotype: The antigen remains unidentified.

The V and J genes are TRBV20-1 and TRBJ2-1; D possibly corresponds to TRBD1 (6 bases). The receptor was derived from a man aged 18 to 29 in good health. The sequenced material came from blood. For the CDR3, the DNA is TGCAGTGCTAGAGTTCCTAGGGGGAACTACAATGAGCAGTTCTTC. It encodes CSARVPRGNYNEQFF.